This T cell receptor (beta chain) was recovered during a study of blood T cell repertoires in COVID-19. About the study: Acute and convalescent COVID-19 specimens originated in the United States, Italy and Spain. From T cells, B-cell-depleted T cells, or PBMCs came the material, which was cDNA or gDNA.

The assay was immunoSEQ multiplex PCR, and TCRdb's table has in-frame clones only and misses some. The sample consists of roughly 180,000 clones, roughly 80% of them appearing once. Germline lookup yields CDR1 LGHNA and CDR2 YNFKEQ. CDR3 length equals 15 residues. With 1 base removed from V and 2 bases from J, the gap between germline ends came to 8 bases. This sequence was found in a woman aged 25 to 39 with acute or convalescent COVID-19. V gene TRBV4-2 combines with J gene TRBJ2-2, with a tentative D call TRBD2 (5 bases). Sequences were obtained from peripheral blood. CDR3: CASSQGGVNTGELFF. CDR3 nucleotides: TGTGCCAGCAGCCAAGGGGGAGTCAACACCGGGGAGCTGTTTTTT.